This TCR beta chain was obtained from a study of identical twins listed by TCRdb under 2016. Looking at the study overall: The study deep-sequenced TCR alpha and beta repertoires from monozygotic twins, unrelated adults of various ages and cord blood to test whether fetal clonotypes persist. To rule out contamination, replicate twin experiments were performed at different times with different library preparation protocols. Study-level results and caveats: In beta out-of-frame sequences, excess twin sharing was weaker, because having fewer shared sequences lowered the signal-to-noise ratio. Because the same donors could not be followed over many years, the conclusions relied on cross-sectional statistical analysis. Zero-insertion analyses could be partly confounded by invariant T cells such as MAIT and iNKT, although diverse VJ usage argued against such confounding for most clonotypes. In monozygotic twins, recombination models systematically underestimated out-of-frame TCR alpha sharing, but the models matched the sharing seen between unrelated individuals. Out-of-frame TCR alpha sequences shared between twins showed an excess of low generation-probability sequences compared with coincidental sharing between unrelated individuals. Fewer insertions were carried by abundant cord blood beta clonotypes, a similar but weaker trend appeared in young adult naive repertoires, and no such trend appeared in memory repertoires.

Cut back by 0 bases and 2 bases, the V and J ends lie 17 bases apart. Per the germline V gene, MNHEY is the CDR1 and SVGEGT is the CDR2. The CDR3 has 18 amino acids, counting the end cysteine and phenylalanine. Just CDR3 DNA is preserved here, 54 bases in frame from base 1. Every donor in the study was a healthy Caucasian. Three pairs of female monozygotic twins, all aged about 18 to 30 years, were included in the twin cohort. RNA for TCR libraries was isolated from peripheral blood mononuclear cells. Receptor libraries were prepared by 5' RACE. Sequenced on an Illumina HiSeq 2000. A universal primer binding site was added through template switching, and the final cDNA carried a unique molecular identifier so that TCR cDNA molecules could be counted accurately. First-strand cDNA for TCR alpha and beta chains was synthesized from specific primers in the conserved constant-segment region. Each cDNA library was double barcoded, with a SMART-Mk sample barcode plus Illumina barcodes, to control for contamination. TruSeq adapter sequences and Illumina sample barcodes were added in two successive PCR steps. TCR alpha and beta cDNA libraries were sequenced on the Illumina HiSeq platform with custom primers. Under the source paper's analysis protocol: Unique molecular identifiers were extracted from raw reads with MiGEC, and CDR3 positions were determined with MiXCR. For each individual, recombination models were inferred using an EM algorithm with the repgenHMM and IGoR tools. The analysis of shared clonotypes was done with the tcR package in R, with sharing normalized by the product of cloneset sizes. To study raw recombination free of thymic and clonal selection effects, out-of-frame nonproductive sequences were analyzed. Using fastp trimming at Q25 and MiXCR clonotype assembly, TCRdb reanalyzed the public sequencing data and kept in-frame beta chains. Under each unique CDR3 protein, matching rows form one entry showing the most common genes and DNA. TCRdb's processing, not the study's, gives the V and J calls here. Recorded for this sample are about 890,000 distinct CDR3 sequences; about 12% of them occurred a single time. The leading ten clones occupy about 1.6% of the sample.

This clonotype was counted ten times or more. No cognate antigen has been identified for it. Per-nucleotide qualities are absent, and no much larger clonotype sits a single base away. In addition, the sample was reused for a study of yellow fever vaccine responses in identical twins. In that second paper, the authors write: The authors reported that the T cell response to vaccination in identical twins appeared partly convergent and partly personalized. In identical twins, the study followed T cell clones that responded to the vaccine with precision.

The rearrangement combines TRBV6-2 or TRBV6-3 with TRBJ1-5; D gene: possibly TRBD1, on 6 matching bases. The clonotype was recovered from a woman aged 18-29 years in good health. Source material: PBMCs. The bases are TGTGCCAGCAGTTACTCGGGTACGGGACAAGCGGGCAATCAGCCCCAGCATTTT. Translated, this gives CASSYSGTGQAGNQPQHF.